This TCR beta chain came from a study of CD8+ T cells in alopecia areata. The wider study: The drug, tofacitinib, lasted 6 to 18 months, followed by 6 months off drug. Study observations and caveats: Scalp lesions, especially in alopecia totalis/universalis, had higher clonality than normal scalp.

Comment on this clone: No antigen is known for it.

The study team obtained lesional scalp punch biopsies and peripheral blood from alopecia areata patients. The CDR3 has 14 residues. Looked up from germline, CDR1 is MNHNS and CDR2 is SASEGT. The trim removed 3 bases at V and 1 base at J, leaving 2 bases unmatched. The authors extracted RNA and reverse transcribed it into cDNA as the sequencing template. Data came from immunoSEQ multiplex PCR; TCRdb stores just in-frame clones and leaves some out. The data show about 180,000 clones, about 63% seen once. The clonotype was recovered from a human donor with alopecia areata. V gene TRBV6-1 combines with J gene TRBJ1-1, with TRBD1 matching 7 bases. This specimen was CD4+ T cells sorted from blood, taken at week 0. CDR3 nucleotides: TGTGCCAGCAGTGACGGACAGGCGAACACTGAAGCTTTCTTT. It codes for CASSDGQANTEAFF.